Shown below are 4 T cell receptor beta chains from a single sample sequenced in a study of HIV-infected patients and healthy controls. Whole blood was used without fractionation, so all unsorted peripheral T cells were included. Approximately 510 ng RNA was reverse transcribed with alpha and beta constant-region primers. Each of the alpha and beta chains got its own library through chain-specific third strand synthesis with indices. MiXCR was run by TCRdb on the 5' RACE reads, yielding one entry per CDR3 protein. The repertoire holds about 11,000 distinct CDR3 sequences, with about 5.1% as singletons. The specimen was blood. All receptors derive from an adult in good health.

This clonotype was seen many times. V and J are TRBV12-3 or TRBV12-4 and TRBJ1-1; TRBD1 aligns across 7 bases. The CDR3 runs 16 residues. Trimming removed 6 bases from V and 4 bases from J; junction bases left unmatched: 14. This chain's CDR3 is CASSRQGSDRATEAFF. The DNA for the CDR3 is TGTGCCAGCAGCCGCCAAGGATCCGACAGGGCCACTGAAGCTTTCTTT.

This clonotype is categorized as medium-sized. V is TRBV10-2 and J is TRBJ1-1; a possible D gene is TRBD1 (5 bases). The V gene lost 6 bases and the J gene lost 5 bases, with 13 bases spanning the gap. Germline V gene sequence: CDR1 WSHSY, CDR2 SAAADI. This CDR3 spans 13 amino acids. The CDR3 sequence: CASRGGERTEAFF. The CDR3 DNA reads TGCGCCAGCAGGGGGGGGGAGAGGACTGAAGCTTTCTTT.

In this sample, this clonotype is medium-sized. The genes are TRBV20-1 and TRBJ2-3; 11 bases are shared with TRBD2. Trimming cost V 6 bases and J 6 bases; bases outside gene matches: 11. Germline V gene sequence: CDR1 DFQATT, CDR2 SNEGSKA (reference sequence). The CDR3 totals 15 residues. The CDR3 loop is CSAGTSGYIRDTQYF. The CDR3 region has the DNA TGCAGTGCCGGGACTAGCGGATACATTCGCGATACGCAGTATTTT.

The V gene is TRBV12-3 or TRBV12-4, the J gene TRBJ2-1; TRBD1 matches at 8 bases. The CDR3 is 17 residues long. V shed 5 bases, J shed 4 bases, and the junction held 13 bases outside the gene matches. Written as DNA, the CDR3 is TGTGCCAGCAGTCCCCGCCCCGGACAGGGATCTTACAATGAGCAGTTCTTC. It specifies CASSPRPGQGSYNEQFF.